The rows below give T cell receptor beta chains drawn from one sample of a study of beta chain features in type 1 diabetes. Profiled with immunoSEQ multiplex PCR; TCRdb holds only in-frame clones, not every one. Of 850,000 to 900,000 clones listed, under 20% are singletons. Sequenced sample: naive CD4+ T cells from blood. All receptors come from a woman aged 18-30 years in good health. The CDR3 runs from the conserved cysteine through the conserved F or W. Fields, in order: D gene, J gene, clone size, V gene, CDR3 DNA, CDR3 protein. D genes are given only for firm matches. Clone size is not always given. Where it is, it says once, few, many or a class for expanded clones.

>TRBD1|TRBJ1-3|NA|TRBV27
TGTGCCAGCAGTTTATCGTCGGGACAGGGGTTAAACACCATATATTTT
CASSLSSGQGLNTIYF
>NA|TRBJ2-7|few|TRBV4-3
TGCGCCAGCAGCCAAGTAGTTGGGTATTCCTACGAGCAGTACTTC
CASSQVVGYSYEQYF
>TRBD1|TRBJ1-4|NA|TRBV9
TGTGCCAGCGGCCATAACGGACAGGGAGGAGAAAAACTGTTTTTT
CASGHNGQGGEKLFF
>NA|TRBJ2-1|few|TRBV6-5
TGTGCCAGCCGGGGACGGGCGTACAATGAGCAGTTCTTC
CASRGRAYNEQFF
>TRBD2|TRBJ2-1|NA|TRBV29-1
TGCAGCGTTGACCTAGGACTAGCGGGTCCCAATGAGCAGTTCTTC
CSVDLGLAGPNEQFF
>NA|TRBJ1-2|NA|TRBV2
TGTGCCAGCACAGATTACGACAGAAAACGAGGCTACACCTTC
CASTDYDRKRGYTF
>NA|TRBJ2-7|NA|TRBV7-2
TGTGCCAGCAGCTCCTATGACGAGCAGTACTTC
CASSSYDEQYF
>TRBD1|TRBJ1-2|few|TRBV9
TGTGCCAGCAGCGGCCATCAGACAGGGGGCTATGGCTACACCTTC
CASSGHQTGGYGYTF
>TRBD2|TRBJ2-3|NA|TRBV16
TGTGCCAGCAGCCAATCTAGCGGGACGACAGATACGCAGTATTTT
CASSQSSGTTDTQYF
>TRBD2|TRBJ2-1|few|TRBV29-1
TGCAGCGTTCGGACTAGTGGCTACAATGAGCAGTTCTTC
CSVRTSGYNEQFF
>NA|TRBJ1-1|few|TRBV7-6
TGTGCCAGCAGCCGACAGGAACTTAACACTGAAGCTTTCTTT
CASSRQELNTEAFF
>NA|TRBJ2-3|NA|TRBV7-2
TGTGCCAGCAGCCCGCAGAAGGCGGGATCTAGCACAGATACGCAGTATTTT
CASSPQKAGSSTDTQYF
>TRBD1|TRBJ1-2|NA|TRBV11-2
TGTGCCAGCAGCTCTAACCTTACAGGGGGCCGAGGGGGCTACACCTTC
CASSSNLTGGRGGYTF
>NA|TRBJ2-3|NA|TRBV7-2
TGTGCCAGCAGCTTTCGAGGTCAGGGGTGGAGGGCAGATACGCAGTATTTT
CASSFRGQGWRADTQYF
>NA|TRBJ1-1|NA|TRBV28
TGTGCCAGCAGCTCTCACTCGGGGATCACTGAAGCTTTCTTT
CASSSHSGITEAFF
>TRBD2|TRBJ2-1|few|TRBV6-5
TGTGCCAGCAGTTACTCGTCTAGCGGGCTGGTCAATGAGCAGTTCTTC
CASSYSSSGLVNEQFF